This TCR beta chain originates from a study of cytomegalovirus exposure and HLA in healthy donors. The study, taken as a whole, reports: Overall, about 160 TCR beta chains were annotated as cytomegalovirus-associated.

This CDR3 has 15 residues. Germline CDR1 SGHVS, CDR2 FQNEAQ. Primers: 60 Vbeta forward and 13 Jbeta reverse. Clones were sequenced by immunoSEQ multiplex PCR, and TCRdb holds only the in-frame ones, with some missing. The sample records 92,000 or so clones, 65% being singletons. As for this clone: Its target is not known. One end of the junction is discordant with germline, which a read error may explain.

Each donor was healthy, and each was a bone marrow donor. V is TRBV7-8 and J is TRBJ2-5; maybe TRBD2 (6 bases). The receptor was derived from a woman aged 50 to 60 in good health and CMV-seropositive. Sequenced: PBMCs. The CDR3 DNA is TGTGTCAGCAGCTACCAGGGTAGCGGACAAGAGACCCAGTACTTC. Its protein product is CVSSYQGSGQETQYF.